The 9 T cell receptor beta chains listed next were all sequenced from one sample in a study of graft-versus-host responses after intestinal transplantation (dated by TCRdb to the early 2020s). Their antigen targets remain unknown. Libraries were prepared through the immunoSEQ multiplex PCR assay. TCRdb obtained this table from immuneACCESS and retained in-frame rearrangements with V and J assigned. These tables miss some clones; where compared with another copy, unresolved V genes account for less than half of the shortfall, and the remainder is unexplained. The table for this sample lists approximately 130,000 clones; about 92% of them were counted only once. The top ten clonotypes cover roughly 0.15% of the sample. According to the study, the label for this sample's time point signals: cells obtained before transplantation from donor or recipient. Sequenced material: unstimulated CD4+ T cells sorted from spleen or lymph node cells, taken before intestinal transplant. The receptors shown here come from a human donor who received an intestinal transplant.

This sequence joins TRBV11-2 and TRBJ1-5; D unclear. CDR3 length equals 14 residues. Germline loops: CDR1 SGHAT, CDR2 FQNNGV. Trimming left V 3 bases short and J 9 bases short, with 15 bases between. This CDR3 is CASSLGREGLPQHF. The CDR3 region has the DNA TGTGCCAGCAGCTTGGGGAGGGAAGGGTTGCCCCAGCATTTT.

The rearrangement links TRBV15 to TRBJ2-3; D might be TRBD1 (5 bases). Germline V gives CDR1 LNHNV, CDR2 YYDKDF (reference sequence). The V end was cut by 0 bases, the J end by 1 base, with 8 bases between. The CDR3 is 15 residues long. CDR3: CATSRDFRGTDTQYF. The CDR3, as DNA: TGTGCCACCAGCAGAGATTTCAGGGGCACAGATACGCAGTATTTT.

This chain uses TRBV5-1 with TRBJ2-3; TRBD2 agrees at 10 bases. Per germline, CDR1 SGHRS and CDR2 YFSETQ. The CDR3 spans 16 residues. V lost 4 bases and J lost 1; bases outside the gene matches: 6. The CDR3 DNA follows: TGCGCCAGCAGCCCGTGGACTAGCGGAGGCACAGATACGCAGTATTTT. Translating it yields CASSPWTSGGTDTQYF.

This rearrangement joins TRBV7-6 to TRBJ2-7; 8 bases are a match to TRBD1. Germline CDR1 SGHVS, CDR2 FNYEAQ. V shed 5 bases and J 2 bases; nucleotides not matched to a gene: 5. This CDR3 has 14 amino acids. The chain's CDR3 is CASSVGTGPYEQYF. The CDR3 coding sequence is TGTGCCAGCAGCGTCGGGACAGGCCCCTACGAGCAGTACTTC.

This rearrangement joins TRBV5-1 to TRBJ2-7; 7 bases are shared with TRBD1. This CDR3 contains 13 residues. CDR1 and CDR2 from the germline V gene are SGHRS and YFSETQ. Losses at the gene ends were 4 bases for V and 3 bases for J; bases not matched to a gene: 4. Here the CDR3 reads CASSVDRIYEQYF. In nucleotides, the CDR3 is TGCGCCAGCAGCGTGGACAGGATCTACGAGCAGTACTTC.

V usage is TRBV4-2 and J usage is TRBJ2-1; D possibly uses TRBD1 or TRBD2 (5 bases each). V lost 4 bases and J lost 5, with 15 bases in between. This CDR3 is built from 15 residues. Per germline, CDR1 LGHNA and CDR2 YNFKEQ. The CDR3 region is CASSPPGRTDNEQFF. In DNA, the CDR3 is TGTGCCAGCAGCCCACCGGGACGGACCGACAATGAGCAGTTCTTC.

This chain uses TRBV21-1 with TRBJ2-5; the DNA was not compared with TRBD1, the D call given in the table. TRBV21-1 is classified as a pseudogene. This CDR3 comprises 16 residues. The CDR3 bases are TGTGCCAGCAGGTCCGCGGACAGAGTGTACCAAGAGACCCAGTACTTC. Translating gives CASRSADRVYQETQYF.

This sequence joins TRBV11-1 and TRBJ2-5; D is unclear. Trimming stripped 0 bases from V and 5 bases from J, with 10 bases between. The V gene's germline CDR1 is SGHAT and CDR2 FQDESV (reference sequence). This CDR3 is 14 amino acids long. The CDR3 nucleotides read TGTGCCAGCAGCTTAGCGTCCAGGCGGGAGACCCAGTACTTC. Its protein product is CASSLASRRETQYF.

The rearrangement uses TRBV6-5 and TRBJ2-7; 8 positions agree with TRBD1. The CDR3 spans 13 residues. From germline, CDR1 is MNHEY and CDR2 SVGAGI. With V trimmed by 4 bases and J by 12 bases, 11 bases remained unmatched. The CDR3 DNA reads as TGTGCCAGCAGTTCGACCCCGACAGGGGTTTCGTACTTC. The encoded protein is CASSSTPTGVSYF.